These 28 T cell receptor beta chains share one sample of origin, sequenced in a study of blood T cell repertoires in COVID-19. Repertoires were generated with immunoSEQ multiplex PCR, while TCRdb's copy carries only in-frame clones and drops some. The sample lists about 300,000 clones; over 80% were seen once. Material for sequencing was peripheral blood. The source is a woman between 45 and 60 years old with COVID-19, enrolled during active disease.

V and J are TRBV6-5 and TRBJ2-4, with TRBD1 as a possible D gene (6 bases). CDR1 is MNHEY, CDR2 SVGAGI, per germline. V was cut by 2 bases and J by 6 bases, with 17 bases left in between. CDR3 size: 16 residues. CDR3 region: CASSYDRPRLGNIQYF. CDR3 in DNA: TGTGCCAGCAGTTACGACAGGCCACGATTGGGAAACATTCAGTACTTC.

This chain connects TRBV5-1 to TRBJ1-1; 7 bases line up with TRBD1. Germline V lookup: CDR1 SGHRS, CDR2 YFSETQ. After removal of 1 base from V and 10 bases from J, the junction contained 7 bases not matched to a gene. This CDR3 is 13 amino acids long. CDR3 region: CASSLSQGTVAFF. CDR3 bases: TGCGCCAGCAGCTTGTCGCAGGGGACAGTAGCTTTCTTT.

The chain links TRBV27 to TRBJ1-2; D ambiguous. This CDR3 spans 16 amino acids. Per the germline V gene, CDR1 is MNHEY and CDR2 is SMNVEV (reference sequence). Trimming left V 7 bases short and J 4 bases short, with 22 bases between. CDR3 protein: CASMPGDRMFGYGYTF. The CDR3 nucleotides read TGTGCCAGCATGCCGGGTGATAGGATGTTCGGCTATGGCTACACCTTC.

The gene calls are TRBV6-2 or TRBV6-3 and TRBJ2-7; 8 bases fit TRBD1. The CDR3 is 15 amino acids. The germline CDR1 and CDR2 sequences are MNHEY and SVGEGT. V shed 5 bases and J 0 bases; nucleotides not matched to a gene: 6. CDR3 nucleotides: TGTGCCAGCAGTCTTCGAGGACAGGGCTCCTACGAGCAGTACTTC. Its protein is CASSLRGQGSYEQYF.

This chain uses TRBV7-9 with TRBJ2-2; 7 positions match TRBD2. The germline V gene encodes CDR1 SEHNR and CDR2 FQNEAQ (reference sequence). V lost 5 bases to trimming and J lost 3 bases; unmatched junction nucleotides: 6. CDR3 length equals 15 residues. CDR3 sequence reads: CASSQRDTYTGELFF. The CDR3 region has the DNA TGTGCCAGCAGCCAGCGGGATACGTACACCGGGGAGCTGTTTTTT.

This chain uses TRBV24-1 with TRBJ2-2, with 8 bases that match TRBD1. The V gene end was trimmed by 3 bases and the J gene end by 3 bases; junction bases not matched to a gene: 2. Per germline, CDR1 KGHDR and CDR2 SFDVKD. CDR3 length: 15 residues. The CDR3 DNA is TGTGCCACCAGTGATAGGGACAGGTACACCGGGGAGCTGTTTTTT. Its translation: CATSDRDRYTGELFF.

V usage is TRBV3-1 (or the pseudogene TRBV3-2) and J usage is TRBJ2-1; D is uncertain. V lost 0 bases and J 8 bases, leaving 17 bases between the germline ends. Germline assignment: CDR1 LGHDT and CDR2 YNNKEL (reference sequence). This CDR3 has 16 amino acids. The CDR3 DNA is TGTGCCAGCAGCCAAGATTGGATCGGAGTCGTGGATGAGCAGTTCTTC. Translating it yields CASSQDWIGVVDEQFF.

This chain uses TRBV6-1 with TRBJ2-5; 13 nucleotides align to TRBD2. The junction had 0 bases not matched to a gene; V was cut back by 1 base and J by 4 bases. The CDR3 consists of 15 residues. Germline V lookup: CDR1 MNHNS, CDR2 SASEGT. This chain's CDR3 is CASSEGTSGRETQYF. In DNA, the CDR3 is TGTGCCAGCAGTGAAGGGACTAGCGGGAGAGAGACCCAGTACTTC.

The CDR3 protein is CASSQSARTGGTYEQYF. The CDR3 DNA reads as TGCGCCAGCAGTCAATCGGCGAGGACAGGGGGGACCTACGAGCAGTACTTC. The chain joins TRBV23-1 to TRBJ2-7; 10 bases line up with TRBD1. TRBV23-1 is sorted into the ORF group, with uncertain function. Trimming at V came to 0 bases and at J to 2 bases, leaving 7 bases not matched to a gene. The CDR3 runs to 17 residues.

The V gene is TRBV4-1, the J gene TRBJ2-7, with 11 bases lining up with TRBD2. CDR3 length: 15 amino acids. Germline values: CDR1 MGHRA, CDR2 YSYEKL. The V and J ends lost 2 bases and 4 bases, in that order; junction bases with no gene match: 4. CDR3 DNA: TGCGCCAGCAGCCAATCTTTAGCGGGAGGGTACGAGCAGTACTTC. Protein: CASSQSLAGGYEQYF.

V usage is TRBV28 and J usage is TRBJ2-1; TRBD2 matches 8 bases. CDR1 and CDR2 (germline): MDHEN, SYDVKM. CDR3 length: 15 residues. V shed 3 bases, J shed 9 bases, and the junction held 10 bases outside the gene matches. The CDR3 is CASSLVAGLRGEQFF. CDR3 DNA: TGTGCCAGCAGTTTGGTAGCGGGGCTTAGGGGTGAGCAGTTCTTC.

This clone was picked up one time. This rearrangement joins TRBV19 to TRBJ2-5, with no clear D. The V gene's germline CDR1 is LNHDA and CDR2 SQIVND (reference sequence). V was shortened by 3 bases and J by 2 bases, with 7 bases between the two germline ends. The CDR3 runs to 13 residues. The CDR3 reads CASSIVQQETQYF. For the CDR3, the DNA is TGTGCCAGTAGTATTGTGCAGCAAGAGACCCAGTACTTC.

V gene TRBV19 combines with J gene TRBJ1-3; no clear D gene. Trimming stripped 3 bases from V and 1 base from J, with 7 bases between. The CDR3 contains 14 residues. Germline V gene lookup returns CDR1 LNHDA and CDR2 SQIVND (reference sequence). The CDR3 sequence is CASSIRYSGNTIYF. For the CDR3, the DNA is TGTGCCAGTAGTATCCGTTATTCTGGAAACACCATATATTTT.

This clone showed up just once. The chain uses TRBV11-3 and TRBJ2-2, with D perhaps matching TRBD1 (6 bases). Germline loops: CDR1 SGHNT, CDR2 YENEEA. The CDR3 is 13 residues long. The V gene lost 6 bases and the J gene lost 7 bases, with 12 bases spanning the gap. For the CDR3, the DNA is TGTGCCAGCAGAGATCAGGGACACGGGGAGCTGTTTTTT. Its protein is CASRDQGHGELFF.

This sequence joins TRBV19 and TRBJ2-2; 9 bases are shared with TRBD2. Germline CDR1 reads LNHDA; CDR2 reads SQIVND (reference sequence). J gave up 2 bases and V 6 bases, and 4 bases lay outside the gene matches. The CDR3 is 15 amino acids. Here the CDR3 reads CASRGGRDNTGELFF. CDR3 DNA: TGTGCCAGTAGGGGCGGGAGGGACAACACCGGGGAGCTGTTTTTT.

V and J are TRBV2 and TRBJ2-5; D unclear. V shed 9 bases and J shed 4 bases, with 12 bases lying between them. Germline CDR1 and CDR2: SNHLY and FYNNEI. The CDR3 extends over 12 amino acids. The DNA for the CDR3 is TGTGCCAGGCGAGGAGTGACAGAGACCCAGTACTTC. This gives the protein CARRGVTETQYF. The variable domain in full, completed from reference TRBV2 and TRBJ2-5, reads EPEVTQTPSHQVTQMGQEVILRCVPISNHLYFYWYRQILGQKVEFLVSFYNNEISEKSEIFDDQFSVERPDGSNFTLKIRSTKLEDSAMYFCARRGVTETQYFGPGTRLLVL.

The rearrangement uses TRBV7-2 and TRBJ2-1; D possibly corresponds to TRBD2 (6 bases). The CDR3 loop spans 15 amino acids. Germline lookup yields CDR1 SGHTA and CDR2 FQGNSA. The germline V and J ends were trimmed by 7 bases and 0 bases, with 13 bases remaining between them. Here the CDR3 DNA reads TGTGCCAGCATCTCTCGGGGGACCTCCTACAATGAGCAGTTCTTC. This translates into CASISRGTSYNEQFF.

The genes are TRBV18 and TRBJ2-1, with D possibly TRBD1 on 6 matching bases. Germline values: CDR1 KGHSH, CDR2 LQKENI. CDR3 size: 15 residues. Trimming left V 6 bases short and J 4 bases short, with 16 bases between. The CDR3 bases are TGTGCCAGCTCGGGTGAGGGGGAATGGTACAATGAGCAGTTCTTC. It codes for CASSGEGEWYNEQFF.

This chain uses TRBV30 with TRBJ1-2, with D possibly matching TRBD1 (6 bases). This CDR3 is 13 amino acids long. V was pared by 5 bases and J by 8 bases, with 18 bases between. CDR1 is GTSNPN, CDR2 SVGIG, per germline (reference sequence). CDR3 loop: CAWSIGGHGGYTF. The CDR3 nucleotides read TGTGCCTGGTCGATTGGGGGACACGGCGGCTACACCTTC. The full variable domain, in which reference TRBV30 and TRBJ1-2 provide the parts outside the CDR3, is SQTIHQWPATLVQPVGSPLSLECTVEGTSNPNLYWYRQAAGRGLQLLFYSVGIGQISSEVPQNLSASRPQDRQFILSSKKLLLSDSGFYLCAWSIGGHGGYTFGSGTRLTVV.

V gene TRBV5-1 combines with J gene TRBJ2-1; 7 bases match TRBD1. V shed 4 bases and J 4 bases; nucleotides not matched to a gene: 5. Germline lookup yields CDR1 SGHRS and CDR2 YFSETQ. CDR3 length: 14 residues. CDR3 nucleotides: TGCGCCAGCAGCGTAGGGGACAGATACAATGAGCAGTTCTTC. It translates to CASSVGDRYNEQFF.

This rearrangement joins TRBV27 to TRBJ1-2, with D perhaps matching TRBD1 (6 bases). Germline CDR1 reads MNHEY; CDR2 reads SMNVEV (reference sequence). V was trimmed by 4 bases and J by 4 bases, leaving 16 bases between them. This CDR3 has 15 residues. This chain's CDR3 is CASSSEQGRVYGYTF. In DNA form, the CDR3 reads TGTGCCAGCAGTTCCGAACAGGGCCGCGTCTATGGCTACACCTTC.

The DNA for the CDR3 is TGTGCCAGCAGTTACTCACGGGACAATAATTCACCCCTCCACTTT. As protein: CASSYSRDNNSPLHF. The chain carries TRBV6-5 and TRBJ1-6, with a possible D match to TRBD1 (6 bases). V was pared by 0 bases and J by 5 bases, with 8 bases between. Germline assignment: CDR1 MNHEY and CDR2 SVGAGI. The CDR3 has 15 amino acids.

V gene TRBV4-2 combines with J gene TRBJ2-7; TRBD2 might be the D (5 bases). V lost 0 bases, J lost 4 bases, and 13 bases lay in between. The CDR3 runs 15 residues. The germline V gene encodes CDR1 LGHNA and CDR2 YNFKEQ. The CDR3 is CASSQDRSSLYEQYF. CDR3 bases: TGTGCCAGCAGCCAAGATCGGTCTAGCCTTTACGAGCAGTACTTC.

V and J are TRBV15 and TRBJ1-5; no reliable D call. CDR1 is LNHNV and CDR2 is YYDKDF in the germline V gene (reference sequence). This CDR3 comprises 16 residues. V lost 6 bases and J lost 0, with 15 bases in between. Here the CDR3 reads CATSTAGGNSNQPQHF. Here the CDR3 DNA reads TGTGCCACCAGTACTGCCGGTGGTAATAGCAATCAGCCCCAGCATTTT.

The chain is built from TRBV4-2 and TRBJ2-5; D may be TRBD2 (5 bases). The germline V and J ends were trimmed by 3 bases and 9 bases, with 20 bases remaining between them. This CDR3 has 15 residues. Germline V gene data show CDR1 as LGHNA and CDR2 as YNFKEQ. DNA of the CDR3: TGTGCCAGCAGCCATCTACTGACTATGCCGGAGGCCCAGTACTTC. Protein sequence: CASSHLLTMPEAQYF.

CDR3 bases: TGTGCCAGTTACAGGGGTGGTTCCACTGAAGCTTTCTTT. Its protein is CASYRGGSTEAFF. The chain carries TRBV25-1 and TRBJ1-1, with 7 bases aligning to TRBD1. The CDR3 spans 13 residues. Unmatched junction bases numbered 8, after V lost 9 bases and J lost 4 bases. CDR1 is MGHDK, CDR2 SYGVNS, per germline.

V gene TRBV19 combines with J gene TRBJ1-1; TRBD1 matches 7 bases. V lost 6 bases, J lost 8 bases, and 3 bases stayed unmatched. The V gene's germline CDR1 is LNHDA and CDR2 SQIVND (reference sequence). The CDR3 is 11 residues long. The CDR3 DNA reads TGTGCCAGTAGCCGGGACAGAGAAGCTTTCTTT. Its translation is CASSRDREAFF.

This clone was seen a single time. The chain couples TRBV24-1 to TRBJ2-1, with TRBD2 matching over 13 bases. Losses at the gene ends were 3 bases for V and 4 bases for J; bases not matched to a gene: 5. This CDR3 is 17 amino acids long. Per the germline V gene, CDR1 is KGHDR and CDR2 is SFDVKD. The CDR3 bases are TGTGCCACCAGTGATAGGACTAGCGGGAGTCCTTACAATGAGCAGTTCTTC. Its protein is CATSDRTSGSPYNEQFF.